The 17 T cell receptor beta chains in this list originate from one sample, sequenced in a study of T cells of healthy individuals. TCRdb processed the 5' RACE reads anew with MiXCR; each CDR3 protein has one entry. The sample lists 100,000 or so distinct CDR3 sequences; 17% were seen once. Receptors were obtained from a human donor in good health.

In the case of this clonotype: A clone one base away is much larger, so this may be a read error. The chain joins TRBV6-2 or TRBV6-3 to TRBJ2-7; a possible D gene is TRBD1 (6 bases). CDR3 length equals 12 residues. Germline V gene sequence: CDR1 MNHEY, CDR2 SVGEGT. In DNA, the CDR3 is TGTGCCGGCAGTCAATACAGGGATGAGCAGTACTTC. It codes for CAGSQYRDEQYF.

This clonotype has at least ten counts. The rearrangement uses TRBV28 and TRBJ2-1; 7 positions match TRBD1. The V segment lost 9 bases and the J segment 3 bases; nucleotides outside the gene matches: 5. CDR3 length: 13 amino acids. Per the germline V gene, CDR1 is MDHEN and CDR2 is SYDVKM. Here the CDR3 DNA reads TGTGCCAGTACGACAGGGAACTACAATGAGCAGTTCTTC. Residues: CASTTGNYNEQFF.

This clonotype turned up a few times. V usage is TRBV10-3 and J usage is TRBJ2-3; D is possibly TRBD2 (6 bases). This CDR3 contains 12 residues. V was clipped by 10 bases and J by 0 bases, with 8 bases between them. Germline CDR1 and CDR2: ENHRY and SYGVKD. CDR3 DNA sequence: TGTGCCACCCGGGGGAGCACAGATACGCAGTATTTT. This gives the protein CATRGSTDTQYF.

The genes are TRBV10-3 and TRBJ2-1; TRBD1 agrees at 10 bases. Germline V gene data show CDR1 as ENHRY and CDR2 as SYGVKD. This CDR3 has 15 amino acids. Unmatched junction bases numbered 6, after V lost 1 base and J lost 9 bases. The CDR3 sequence is CAISEWTGGSGEQFF. The CDR3 region has the DNA TGTGCCATCAGTGAGTGGACAGGGGGTAGTGGTGAGCAGTTCTTC.

This clonotype appeared a few times. The CDR3 DNA sequence: TGTGCTAGTGGTGTCTCCGGTAACTATGGCTACACCTTC. This sequence encodes CASGVSGNYGYTF. The V call is TRBV12-5, the J call TRBJ1-2; D call uncertain. Trimming left V 5 bases short and J 1 base short, with 8 bases between. This CDR3 region has 13 residues. Germline values: CDR1 LGHNT, CDR2 FRNRAP.

This clonotype has more than one count but fewer than ten. This sequence joins TRBV28 and TRBJ2-7; 11 nucleotides agree with TRBD2. Germline V CDR1 and CDR2: MDHEN, SYDVKM. V lost 6 bases, J lost 4 bases, and 2 bases stayed unmatched. The CDR3 is made up of 13 amino acids. The CDR3 sequence: CASRGTSGYEQYF. The CDR3, as DNA: TGTGCCAGCAGGGGGACTAGCGGATACGAGCAGTACTTC.

Concerning this clonotype itself: An end of the junction does not agree with germline; a read error may underlie this. The rearrangement uses TRBV29-1 and TRBJ2-1; no reliable D call. Per germline, CDR1 SQVTM and CDR2 ANQGSEA. The CDR3 length is 12 residues. The CDR3 DNA follows: TGCAGCGTTGAGAGACGCCCCTTCCAAAGGGTCTTC. Protein sequence: CSVERRPFQRVF.

This clonotype was observed many times. The chain recombines TRBV2 with TRBJ1-6; no reliable D call. The CDR3 contains 13 residues. Trimming took 8 bases from V and 7 from J, leaving 12 bases between them. Germline loops: CDR1 SNHLY, CDR2 FYNNEI. Here the CDR3 reads CASPPDGNSPLHF. In DNA, the CDR3 is TGTGCCAGCCCCCCTGACGGAAATTCACCCCTCCACTTT. The whole variable domain, filled in from reference TRBV2 and TRBJ1-6, reads EPEVTQTPSHQVTQMGQEVILRCVPISNHLYFYWYRQILGQKVEFLVSFYNNEISEKSEIFDDQFSVERPDGSNFTLKIRSTKLEDSAMYFCASPPDGNSPLHFGNGTRLTVT.

This clonotype was recorded many times. The rearrangement links TRBV29-1 to TRBJ2-1; unclear D gene. Germline lookup yields CDR1 SQVTM and CDR2 ANQGSEA. Trimming took off 6 bases at V and 13 bases at J, with 22 bases between the two ends. The CDR3 is 13 amino acids. CDR3 DNA: TGCAGCGTAGAACTAAGGGCCCTCCAATATCAGTTCTTC. It codes for CSVELRALQYQFF.

The table lists this clonotype with a few counts. This chain connects TRBV7-6 to TRBJ1-1; D uncertain. The CDR3 is 15 amino acids. V was pared by 2 bases and J by 5 bases, with 15 bases between. Germline V gives CDR1 SGHVS, CDR2 FNYEAQ. The CDR3 loop is CASSLNELPGTEAFF. The CDR3 bases are TGTGCCAGCAGCTTAAATGAGCTTCCGGGGACTGAAGCTTTCTTT.

In its sample, this clonotype was seen a few times. The gene calls are TRBV6-5 and TRBJ2-1, with D perhaps given as TRBD1 or TRBD2 (5 bases each). The CDR3 covers 13 residues. Germline loops: CDR1 MNHEY, CDR2 SVGAGI. Trimming removed 6 bases from V and 6 bases from J, with 12 bases in between. This chain's CDR3 is CASREFGGNEQFF. CDR3 coding DNA: TGTGCCAGCAGGGAGTTTGGGGGCAATGAGCAGTTCTTC.

The chain combines TRBV15 with TRBJ2-3, with 8 bases matching TRBD2. This CDR3 region has 17 residues. Germline V gene data show CDR1 as LNHNV and CDR2 as YYDKDF (reference sequence). V gave up 1 base and J gave up 0 bases; unmatched junction bases: 6. CDR3 sequence reads: CATSRASAGGSTDTQYF. CDR3 in DNA: TGTGCCACCAGCAGAGCTTCGGCGGGGGGTAGCACAGATACGCAGTATTTT. The full variable domain, completed using reference TRBV15 and TRBJ2-3, is DAMVIQNPRYQVTQFGKPVTLSCSQTLNHNVMYWYQQKSSQAPKLLFHYYDKDFNNEADTPDNFQSRRPNTSFCFLDIRSPGLGDTAMYLCATSRASAGGSTDTQYFGPGTRLTVL.

This clonotype was observed a few times. The V and J genes are TRBV3-1 and TRBJ2-3; 8 bases line up with TRBD2. V lost 5 bases and J lost 2; bases outside the gene matches: 9. The CDR3 totals 16 residues. The germline CDR1 and CDR2 sequences are LGHDT and YNNKEL (reference sequence). This CDR3 is CASSGRRGASTDTQYF. Written as DNA, the CDR3 is TGTGCCAGCAGCGGGAGGCGGGGGGCCTCCACAGATACGCAGTATTTT.

The rearrangement uses TRBV7-9 and TRBJ1-5; TRBD1 aligns across 7 bases. Trimming removed 6 bases from V and 1 base from J; junction bases left unmatched: 9. Germline V lookup: CDR1 SEHNR, CDR2 FQNEAQ (reference sequence). The CDR3 is made up of 16 amino acids. The CDR3 DNA reads as TGTGCCAGCAGTCAGGGGGGAGGATACAGCAATCAGCCCCAGCATTTT. This translates into CASSQGGGYSNQPQHF.

The chain carries TRBV12-3 or TRBV12-4 and TRBJ1-2; D gene unclear. The CDR3 runs to 13 residues. Deletions cut 8 bases from V and 8 bases from J, with 18 bases between. The CDR3 loop is CASGVARGGGYTF. CDR3 in DNA: TGTGCCAGCGGGGTAGCGCGTGGAGGCGGCTACACCTTC.

This clonotype was recorded at least ten times. The rearrangement links TRBV29-1 to TRBJ2-1; D unclear. V was shortened by 4 bases and J by 8 bases, with 12 bases between the two germline ends. The CDR3 runs to 12 residues. Germline-derived CDR1 and CDR2 are SQVTM and ANQGSEA. CDR3 sequence reads: CSVVPNGDEQFF. DNA of the CDR3: TGCAGCGTTGTCCCTAATGGGGATGAGCAGTTCTTC.

V and J are TRBV4-2 and TRBJ2-1; D gene uncertain. The CDR3 spans 16 residues. Germline CDR1 reads LGHNA; CDR2 reads YNFKEQ. V was trimmed by 1 base and J by 4 bases, leaving 14 bases between them. The CDR3: CASSQAGSGEYNEQFF. The CDR3 DNA sequence: TGTGCCAGCAGCCAAGCGGGCAGTGGGGAATACAATGAGCAGTTCTTC.